This T cell receptor (beta chain) came from a study of blood T cell repertoires in COVID-19. At the level of the study: COVID-19 samples, acute and convalescent, were from the United States, Italy and Spain. The analysed material was cDNA or gDNA that came from T cells, B-cell-depleted T cells, or PBMCs.

Methods used by the authors: Estimation of nucleated cell counts relied on the amplification of reference gene primers. Only in-frame clones appear in the TCRdb table, and some are missing; sequencing was by immunoSEQ multiplex PCR. Clone size and V and J calls were adopted from that table, with D and trimming inferred from the DNA. In the table there are around 240,000 clones, approximately 81% of which are singletons. This CDR3 is built from 14 residues. Trimming took off 2 bases at V and 4 bases at J, with 11 bases between the two ends. Germline CDR1 KGHSH, CDR2 LQKENI. The specimen was peripheral blood. J is TRBJ1-2 and V is TRBV18; tentative D call: TRBD1 (6 bases). The receptor was derived from a middle-aged man with acute or convalescent COVID-19. The CDR3 DNA sequence: TGTGCCAGCTCACCAGATGACAGGACCTATGGCTACACCTTC. Translating gives CASSPDDRTYGYTF.